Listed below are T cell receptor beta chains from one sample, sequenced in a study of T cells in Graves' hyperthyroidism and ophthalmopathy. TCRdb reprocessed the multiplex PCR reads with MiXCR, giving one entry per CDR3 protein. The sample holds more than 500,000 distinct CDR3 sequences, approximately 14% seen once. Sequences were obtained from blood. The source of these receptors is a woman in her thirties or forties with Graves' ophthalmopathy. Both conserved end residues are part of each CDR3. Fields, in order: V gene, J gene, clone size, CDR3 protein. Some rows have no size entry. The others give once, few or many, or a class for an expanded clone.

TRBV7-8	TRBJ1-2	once	CASSLARGLNYGYTF
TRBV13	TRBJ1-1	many	CASSWGQGTEAFF
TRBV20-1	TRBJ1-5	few	CSASSSNQPQHF
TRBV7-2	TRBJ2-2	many	CASSKAPRDETGELFF
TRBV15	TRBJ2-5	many	CATSTYGLVGEETQYF
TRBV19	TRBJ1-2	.	CASRTGVGANYGYTF
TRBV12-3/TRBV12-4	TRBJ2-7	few	CASSTRLNEQYF
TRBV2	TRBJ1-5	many	CASSEDNYQPQHF
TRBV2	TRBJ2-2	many	CASSLGLAAPGELFF
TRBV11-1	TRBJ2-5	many	CASSFRPTIQETQYF
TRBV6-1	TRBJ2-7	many	CASKPWTGDREQYF
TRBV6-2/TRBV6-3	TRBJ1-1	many	CASSYSLGGTEAFF